The clone carrying this T cell receptor (beta chain) has ten or more counts. What it binds is unknown. This CDR3 contains 15 residues. Germline V gives CDR1 MDHEN, CDR2 SYDVKM. With 2 bases clipped from V and 9 bases from J, the junction kept 10 bases outside the gene matches. The cDNA came from 5'RACE, which used 10-nucleotide random UMIs. From the 5' RACE reads, TCRdb called clonotypes with MiXCR, one entry per CDR3 protein. The data show 11,000 to 15,000 distinct CDR3 sequences, with over 9.5% seen just once and about 25% held by the top ten. This entry belongs to a study of neurological immune-mediated disorders. Findings and limits, study-wide: HTLV-1-associated myelopathy had the most TCR clonal expansion, and multiple sclerosis had the least, less than healthy controls.

What was sequenced was PBMCs. The rearrangement links TRBV28 to TRBJ1-5, with TRBD1 matching over 7 bases. The clonotype comes from a woman aged 40-49 years in good health. CDR3 amino acids: CASSLGGTGARPQHF. In DNA, the CDR3 is TGTGCCAGCAGTTTAGGGGGTACAGGGGCCCGGCCCCAGCATTTT.